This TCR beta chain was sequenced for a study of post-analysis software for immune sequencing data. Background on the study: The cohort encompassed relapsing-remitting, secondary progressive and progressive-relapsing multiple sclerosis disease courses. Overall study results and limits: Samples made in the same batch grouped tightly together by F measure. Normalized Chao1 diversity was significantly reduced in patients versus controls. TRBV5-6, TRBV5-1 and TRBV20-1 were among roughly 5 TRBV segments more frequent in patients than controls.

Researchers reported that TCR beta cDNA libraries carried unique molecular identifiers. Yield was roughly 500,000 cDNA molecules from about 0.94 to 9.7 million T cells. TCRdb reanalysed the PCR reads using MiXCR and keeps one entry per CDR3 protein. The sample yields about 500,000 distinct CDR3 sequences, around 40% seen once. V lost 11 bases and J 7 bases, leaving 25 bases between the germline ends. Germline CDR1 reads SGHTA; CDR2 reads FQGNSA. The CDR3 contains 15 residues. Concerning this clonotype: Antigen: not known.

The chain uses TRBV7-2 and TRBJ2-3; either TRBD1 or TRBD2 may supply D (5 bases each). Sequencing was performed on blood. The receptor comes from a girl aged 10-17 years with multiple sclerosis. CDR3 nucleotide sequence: TGTGCCGGCACCCTTAGCCCGGGACCAGCGAATACGCAGTATTTT. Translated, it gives CAGTLSPGPANTQYF.